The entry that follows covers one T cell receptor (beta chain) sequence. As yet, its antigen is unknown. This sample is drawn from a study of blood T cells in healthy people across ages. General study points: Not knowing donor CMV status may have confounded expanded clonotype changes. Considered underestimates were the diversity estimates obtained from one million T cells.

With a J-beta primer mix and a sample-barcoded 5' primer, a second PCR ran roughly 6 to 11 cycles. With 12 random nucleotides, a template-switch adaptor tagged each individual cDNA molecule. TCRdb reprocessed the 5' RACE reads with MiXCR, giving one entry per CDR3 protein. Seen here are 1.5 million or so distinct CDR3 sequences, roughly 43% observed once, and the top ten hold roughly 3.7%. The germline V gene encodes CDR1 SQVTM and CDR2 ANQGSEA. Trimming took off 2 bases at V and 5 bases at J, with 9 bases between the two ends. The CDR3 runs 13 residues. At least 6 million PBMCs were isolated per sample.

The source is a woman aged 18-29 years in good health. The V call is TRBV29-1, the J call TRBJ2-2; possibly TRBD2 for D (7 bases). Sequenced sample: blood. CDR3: CSVERGGTGELFF. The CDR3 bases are TGCAGCGTTGAAAGGGGGGGGACCGGGGAGCTGTTTTTT.